This record looks at one TCR beta chain sequence and its context. In this sample, this clonotype turned up a few times. Its antigen is currently not known. Per-base quality was not reported, and no clone a single base away is much larger than it. CDR1 MNHEY and CDR2 SVGEGT were looked up in the germline V gene. Trimming removed 6 bases from V and 0 bases from J, leaving 9 bases between the germline ends. The CDR3 has 13 amino acids, counting the end cysteine and phenylalanine. This entry keeps only the CDR3 DNA: 39 bases, framed from base 1. TCRdb lists the instrument as Illumina HiSeq 2500. Quantitative 5'-RACE with molecular barcodes was the method used to prepare the TCR beta libraries. From the authors' description of their analysis: A new computational method based on a probabilistic model of VDJ rearrangement was used to identify disease-linked TCR variants. TCRdb reran the public reads through fastp at Q25 and MiXCR, keeping productive beta chains. Each entry is one CDR3 protein sequence, shown with its most common DNA and genes. TCRdb's processing, not the authors', yielded these V and J calls. A total of about 440,000 distinct CDR3 sequences appear in this sample, about a sixth of them only once. The ten largest clones take up 1% of the sample.

These data are taken from a study of CD8 T cells in ankylosing spondylitis (dated by TCRdb to 2017 to 2019). About the study as a whole: To find TCR variants linked to disease, the study profiled T cell receptor beta repertoires in ankylosing spondylitis patients and healthy donors. Peripheral blood samples were taken, and synovial fluid was additionally collected from ankylosing spondylitis patients. In total, the full study cohort was made up of roughly 110 healthy donors and 25 to 30 ankylosing spondylitis patients. What the research found in general, with its limitations: Some motif variants had previously been reported in the synovial fluid and blood of reactive arthritis patients, which suggests shared mechanisms of disease initiation. A TCR beta motif of about 8 highly homologous amino acid variants appeared characteristic of blood from ankylosing spondylitis patients. In peripheral blood, the disease-linked clones were found at relatively low frequencies and had a CD8+ phenotype. According to the report, matched synovial fluid samples from ankylosing spondylitis patients were significantly enriched for the disease-linked clones.

Specimen: blood, either unsorted or a sorted T cell fraction (not recorded which). The sequence was collected from a male donor with ankylosing spondylitis. The rearranged segments are TRBV6-2 or TRBV6-3 and TRBJ2-7, with the D segment identity uncertain. The sequenced DNA is TGTGCCAGCAGGGCCAGCGCCTCCTACGAGCAGTACTTC. It translates to CASRASASYEQYF.